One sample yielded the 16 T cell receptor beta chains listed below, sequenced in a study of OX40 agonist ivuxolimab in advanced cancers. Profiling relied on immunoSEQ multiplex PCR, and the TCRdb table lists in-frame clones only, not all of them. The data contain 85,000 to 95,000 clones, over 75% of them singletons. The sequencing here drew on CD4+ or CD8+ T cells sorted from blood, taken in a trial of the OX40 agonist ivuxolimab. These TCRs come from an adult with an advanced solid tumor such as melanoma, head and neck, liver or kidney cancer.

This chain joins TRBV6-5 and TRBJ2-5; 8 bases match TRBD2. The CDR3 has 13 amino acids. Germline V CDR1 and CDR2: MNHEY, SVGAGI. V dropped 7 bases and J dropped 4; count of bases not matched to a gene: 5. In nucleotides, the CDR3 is TGTGCCAGCACGCGGGAGGAGGGAGAGACCCAGTACTTC. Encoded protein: CASTREEGETQYF.

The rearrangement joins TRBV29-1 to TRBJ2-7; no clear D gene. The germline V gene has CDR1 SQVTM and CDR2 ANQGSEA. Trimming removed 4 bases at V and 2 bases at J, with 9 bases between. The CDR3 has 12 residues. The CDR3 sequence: CSVGDGPYEQYF. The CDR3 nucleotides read TGCAGCGTTGGCGACGGACCCTACGAGCAGTACTTC.

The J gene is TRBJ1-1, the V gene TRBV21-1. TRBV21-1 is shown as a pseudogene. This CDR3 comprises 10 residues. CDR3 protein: CASGNTEAFF. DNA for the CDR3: TGTGCCAGCGGTAACACTGAAGCTTTCTTT.

Here the CDR3 DNA reads TGTGCCAGCATGGTCGCCGGGAGGAGGGGGTACGAGCAGTACTTC. It specifies CASMVAGRRGYEQYF. The V and J genes are TRBV5-6 and TRBJ2-7; D is possibly TRBD2 (7 bases). This CDR3 comprises 15 residues. Germline-derived CDR1 and CDR2 are SGHDT and YYEEEE. V was clipped by 6 bases and J by 4 bases, with 20 bases between them.

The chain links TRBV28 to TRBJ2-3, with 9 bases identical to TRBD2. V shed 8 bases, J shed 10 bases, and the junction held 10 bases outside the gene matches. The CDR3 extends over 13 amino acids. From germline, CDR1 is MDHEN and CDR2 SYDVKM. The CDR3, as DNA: TGTGCCAGCTACTCGCGGGAGGGGGGGTCGCAGTATTTT. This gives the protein CASYSREGGSQYF.

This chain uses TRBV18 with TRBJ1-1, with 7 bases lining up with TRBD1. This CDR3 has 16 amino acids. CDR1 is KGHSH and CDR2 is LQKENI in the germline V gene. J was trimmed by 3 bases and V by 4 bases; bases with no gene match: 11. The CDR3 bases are TGTGCCAGCTCACGGGAGGGACAGAACCTATACACTGAAGCTTTCTTT. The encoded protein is CASSREGQNLYTEAFF.

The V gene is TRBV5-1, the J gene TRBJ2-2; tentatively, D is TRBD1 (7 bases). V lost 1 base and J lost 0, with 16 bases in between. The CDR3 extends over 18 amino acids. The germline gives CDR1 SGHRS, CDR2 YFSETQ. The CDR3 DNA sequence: TGCGCCAGCAGCTTGAGCGGAGGGGGCGCGGCGAACACCGGGGAGCTGTTTTTT. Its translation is CASSLSGGGAANTGELFF. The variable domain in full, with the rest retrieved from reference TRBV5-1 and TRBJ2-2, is KAGVTQTPRYLIKTRGQQVTLSCSPISGHRSVSWYQQTPGQGLQFLFEYFSETQRNKGNFPGRFSGRQFSNSRSEMNVSTLELGDSALYLCASSLSGGGAANTGELFFGEGSRLTVL.

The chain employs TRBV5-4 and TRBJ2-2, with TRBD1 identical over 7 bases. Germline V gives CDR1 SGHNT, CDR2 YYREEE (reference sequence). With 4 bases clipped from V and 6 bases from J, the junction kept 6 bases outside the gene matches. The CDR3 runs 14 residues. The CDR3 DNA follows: TGTGCCAGCAGCCTTGACAGGGTCCCCGGGGAGCTGTTTTTT. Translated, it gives CASSLDRVPGELFF.

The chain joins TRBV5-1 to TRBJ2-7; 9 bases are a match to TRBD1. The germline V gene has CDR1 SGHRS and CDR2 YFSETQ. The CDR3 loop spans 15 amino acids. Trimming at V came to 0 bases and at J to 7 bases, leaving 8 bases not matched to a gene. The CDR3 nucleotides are TGCGCCAGCAGCTTGGCCTCGGACAGGGGTGAGGAGCAGTACTTC. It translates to CASSLASDRGEEQYF.

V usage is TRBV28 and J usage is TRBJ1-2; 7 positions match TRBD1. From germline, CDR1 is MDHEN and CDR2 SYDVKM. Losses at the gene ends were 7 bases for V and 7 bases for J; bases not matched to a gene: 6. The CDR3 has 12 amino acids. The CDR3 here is CASTGTDLGYTF. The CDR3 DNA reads TGTGCCAGCACCGGGACAGATCTTGGCTACACCTTC.

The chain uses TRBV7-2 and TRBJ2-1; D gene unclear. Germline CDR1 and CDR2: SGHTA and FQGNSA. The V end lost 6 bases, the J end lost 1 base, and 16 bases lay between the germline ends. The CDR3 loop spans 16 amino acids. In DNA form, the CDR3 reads TGTGCCAGCAGTCAATGGGCGACGAAATCCTACAATGAGCAGTTCTTC. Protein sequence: CASSQWATKSYNEQFF.

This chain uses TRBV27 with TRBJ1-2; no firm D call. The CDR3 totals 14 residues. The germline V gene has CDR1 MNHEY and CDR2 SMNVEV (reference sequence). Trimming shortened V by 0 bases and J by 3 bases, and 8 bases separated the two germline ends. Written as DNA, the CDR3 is TGTGCCAGCAGTTTATCTAGGTTGGACTATGGCTACACCTTC. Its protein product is CASSLSRLDYGYTF.

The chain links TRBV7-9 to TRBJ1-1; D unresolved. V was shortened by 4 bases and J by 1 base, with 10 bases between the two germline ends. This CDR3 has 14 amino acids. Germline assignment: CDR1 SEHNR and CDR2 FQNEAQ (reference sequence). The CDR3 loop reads CASSSYTGNTEAFF. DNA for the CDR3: TGTGCCAGCAGCTCATACACTGGGAACACTGAAGCTTTCTTT. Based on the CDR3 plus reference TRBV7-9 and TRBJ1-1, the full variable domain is DTGVSQNPRHKITKRGQNVTFRCDPISEHNRLYWYRQTLGQGPEFLTYFQNEAQLEKSRLLSDRFSAERPKGSFSTLEIQRTEQGDSAMYLCASSSYTGNTEAFFGQGTRLTVV.

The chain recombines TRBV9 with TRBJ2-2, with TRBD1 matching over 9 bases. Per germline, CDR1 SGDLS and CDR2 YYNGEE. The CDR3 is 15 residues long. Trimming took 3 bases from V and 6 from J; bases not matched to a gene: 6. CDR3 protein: CASSASGTGPGELFF. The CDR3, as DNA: TGTGCCAGCAGCGCATCCGGGACAGGGCCCGGGGAGCTGTTTTTT.

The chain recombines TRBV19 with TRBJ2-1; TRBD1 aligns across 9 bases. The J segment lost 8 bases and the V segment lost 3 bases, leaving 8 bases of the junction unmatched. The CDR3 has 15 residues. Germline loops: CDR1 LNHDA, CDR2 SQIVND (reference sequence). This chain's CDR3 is CASSIPGQGRDEQFF. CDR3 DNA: TGTGCCAGTAGTATTCCGGGACAGGGTCGGGATGAGCAGTTCTTC.

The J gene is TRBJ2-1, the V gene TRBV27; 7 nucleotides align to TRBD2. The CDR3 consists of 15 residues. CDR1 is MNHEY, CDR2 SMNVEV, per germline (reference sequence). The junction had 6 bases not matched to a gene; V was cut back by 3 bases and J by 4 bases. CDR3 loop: CASSFDGRPYNEQFF. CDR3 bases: TGTGCCAGCAGTTTCGACGGGAGGCCGTACAATGAGCAGTTCTTC.